This note documents a single TCR beta chain sequence. This receptor's antigen is unknown. Per-base quality was not reported, and no clone a single base away is much larger than it. The Qiagen DNeasy kit was used to extract genomic DNA from unsorted PBMCs and from the negatively selected CD4+ and CD8+ fractions. TCR beta CDR3 regions were amplified by immunoSEQ multiplex PCR using primers annealing to V and J segments. A synthetic immune receptor repertoire was used to minimize amplification bias, and remaining bias was computationally removed after sequencing. The published analysis was carried out like this. Repertoire diversity was quantified as the Shannon entropy index using custom Python scripts. Unsorted, CD4+ and CD8+ repertoires were examined separately, except in combined analyses, for which CD4+ and CD8+ sequences were merged in silico. Clonal expansion was defined as at least a 2-fold frequency increase after treatment relative to C1D1, with a pseudocount of 0.5 for undetected baseline clones. Clones with 0 or 1 copy at C1D1 were classified as singleton clones, and clones with 2 or more copies were classified as non-singleton clones. Clones expanded in unsorted samples were annotated as CD4+, CD8+ or unknown by matching protein sequences in sorted samples from the same patient. Diversity changes from C1D1 to C4D1 were tested in paired samples using Wilcoxon tests. TCRdb limited this immuneACCESS table to in-frame rearrangements with V and J called. A share of clones is missing; checked studies link under half to unresolved V genes, and the rest is unexplained. The DNA gave D and trimming, while V, J and clone size come from that table. This sample gives about 100,000 clones in total; roughly 88% of them show up just once. The ten largest make up 9% to 15% of the sample.

The data stem from a study of PD-1 blockade in classical Hodgkin lymphoma (dated by TCRdb to 2019 to 2021). Background on the whole study: Nivolumab dosing was 3 mg/kg intravenously every 2 weeks, continuing until either disease progression or unacceptable toxicity. To define a peripheral blood immune signature of response to PD-1 blockade in classical Hodgkin lymphoma, the study combined TCR beta sequencing with CyTOF.

What the research found in general, with its limitations: Among trial patients, those achieving complete response had baseline diversity similar to that of newly diagnosed patients, while diversity was significantly lower in partial responders and progressors. A significant rise by C4D1 was seen in CD4+ but not CD8+ TCR diversity (p=0.0027 vs p=0.16), with the rise being most apparent in complete responders (p=0.02). Baseline TCR diversity was reported as lower in newly diagnosed patients than in healthy donors, and lower still in relapsed/refractory patients. The study covered only a single clinical trial cohort, and the causes of the repertoire differences, possibly disease activity or prior therapy, were still not defined. Patients starting nivolumab less than 1 year after ASCT had lower diversity and were excluded from later analyses to avoid confounding by immune reconstitution.

V is shortened by 6 bases, J by 11 bases, and the region joining them spans 22 bases. The germline V gene specifies MDHEN as CDR1 and SYDVKM as CDR2. From the cysteine up to the phenylalanine, the CDR3 has a length of 15 residues. CDR3 DNA only is kept here, 45 bases in frame from base 1. Reading the label with the study, this specimen's time point is: cycle 1 day 1 (C1D1), immediately before nivolumab initiation. All trial patients had relapsed after autologous stem cell transplantation, with cohorts A, B and C differing in prior brentuximab vedotin exposure. The trial cohort comprised some 60 patients with relapsed/refractory classical Hodgkin lymphoma whose best overall responses were complete response, partial response or progressive disease. In the multi-cohort phase II CheckMate 205 trial, trial patients received single-agent nivolumab. Best overall response was determined by an independent review committee according to the 2007 International Working Group response criteria. Trial PBMCs were collected immediately before nivolumab initiation (C1D1) and during therapy at cycle 2 day 1 and cycle 4 day 1. Peripheral blood was collected in 8 mL Vacutainer Cell Preparation Tubes, from which PBMCs were isolated by centrifugation and then cryopreserved.

The sequence was collected from a human donor with classical Hodgkin lymphoma. The sequence links TRBV28 to TRBJ1-4; TRBD1 is a weak D gene call, 5 bases matching. The sequencing here drew on peripheral blood mononuclear cells (PBMCs), taken at baseline. The bases are TGTGCCAGCAGCACCACACCGGGACGGAGACCGAAACTGTTTTTT. The encoded protein is CASSTTPGRRPKLFF.